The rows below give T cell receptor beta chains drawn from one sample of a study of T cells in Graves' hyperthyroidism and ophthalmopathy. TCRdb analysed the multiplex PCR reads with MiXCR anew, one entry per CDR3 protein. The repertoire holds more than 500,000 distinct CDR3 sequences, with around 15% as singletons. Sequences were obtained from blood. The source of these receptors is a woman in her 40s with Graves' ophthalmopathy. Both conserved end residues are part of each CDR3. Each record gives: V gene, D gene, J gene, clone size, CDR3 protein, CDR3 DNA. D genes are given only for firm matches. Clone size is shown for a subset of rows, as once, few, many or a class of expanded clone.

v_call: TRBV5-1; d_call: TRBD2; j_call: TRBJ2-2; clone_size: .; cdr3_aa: CASSPGTSGSWNTGELFF; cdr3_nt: TGCGCCAGCAGCCCCGGGACTAGCGGGAGTTGGAACACCGGGGAGCTGTTTTTT
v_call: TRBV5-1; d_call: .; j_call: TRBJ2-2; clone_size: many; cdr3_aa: CASTPENTGELFF; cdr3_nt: TGCGCCAGCACCCCAGAGAACACCGGGGAGCTGTTTTTT
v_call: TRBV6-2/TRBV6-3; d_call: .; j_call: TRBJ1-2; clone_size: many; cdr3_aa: CASSYRRGMSFYGYTF; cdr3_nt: TGTGCCAGCAGTTACCGCCGGGGGATGTCGTTCTATGGCTACACCTTC
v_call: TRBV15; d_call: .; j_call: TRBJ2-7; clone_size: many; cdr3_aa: CATSRDLEAIYEQYF; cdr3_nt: TGTGCCACCAGCAGAGACCTTGAGGCCATCTACGAGCAGTACTTC
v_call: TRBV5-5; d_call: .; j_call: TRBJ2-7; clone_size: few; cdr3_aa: CASSDAPSEQYF; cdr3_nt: TGTGCCAGCAGCGATGCTCCGAGCGAGCAGTACTTC
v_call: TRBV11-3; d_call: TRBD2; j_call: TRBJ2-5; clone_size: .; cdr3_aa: CASSSRGWEGETQYF; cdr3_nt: TGTGCCAGCAGCTCCCGTGGGTGGGAGGGAGAGACCCAGTACTTC
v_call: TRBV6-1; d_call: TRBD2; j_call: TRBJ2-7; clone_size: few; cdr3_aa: CASSSGLAPRWEQYF; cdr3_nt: TGTGCCAGCAGCTCCGGACTAGCGCCTCGGTGGGAGCAGTACTTC
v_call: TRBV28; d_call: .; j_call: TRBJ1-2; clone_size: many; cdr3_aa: CASRPGGFYGYTF; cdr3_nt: TGTGCCAGTAGACCTGGGGGTTTCTATGGCTACACCTTC
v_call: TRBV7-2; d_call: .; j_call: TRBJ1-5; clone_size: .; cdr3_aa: CASSFSIYQPQHF; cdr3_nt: TGTGCCAGCAGCTTTTCAATCTATCAGCCCCAGCATTTT
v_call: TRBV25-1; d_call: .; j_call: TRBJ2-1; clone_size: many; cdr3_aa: CASGQGTGLLGKYNEQFF; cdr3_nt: TGTGCCAGCGGACAAGGTACAGGGCTATTAGGAAAGTACAATGAGCAGTTCTTC
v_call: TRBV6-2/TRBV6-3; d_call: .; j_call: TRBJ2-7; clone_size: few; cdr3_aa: CASSYQHLPYEQYF; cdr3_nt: TGTGCCAGCAGTTACCAGCACCTTCCCTACGAGCAGTACTTC
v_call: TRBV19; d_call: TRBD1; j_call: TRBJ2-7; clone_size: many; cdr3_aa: CASSLTPQTGHSYEQYF; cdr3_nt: TGTGCCAGTAGTCTCACCCCTCAGACAGGGCACTCCTACGAGCAGTACTTC
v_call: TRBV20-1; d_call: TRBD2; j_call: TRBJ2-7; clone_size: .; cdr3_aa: CSGLAGGGEQYF; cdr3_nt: TGCAGTGGACTAGCGGGAGGAGGAGAGCAGTACTTC
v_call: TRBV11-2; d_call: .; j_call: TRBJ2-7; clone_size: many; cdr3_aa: CASRRGHSSYEQYF; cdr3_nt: TGTGCCAGCAGAAGGGGACACAGCTCCTACGAGCAGTACTTC
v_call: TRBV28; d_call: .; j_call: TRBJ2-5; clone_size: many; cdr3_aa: CASSAAQGRETQYF; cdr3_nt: TGTGCCAGCAGCGCCGCCCAAGGGAGAGAGACCCAGTACTTC
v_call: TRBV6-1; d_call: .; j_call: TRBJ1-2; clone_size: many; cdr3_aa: CASRTPGVGSGYTF; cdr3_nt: TGTGCCAGCAGGACCCCAGGGGTTGGCTCTGGCTACACCTTC
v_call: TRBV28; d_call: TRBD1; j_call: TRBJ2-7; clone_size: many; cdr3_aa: CASSARGSHYEQYF; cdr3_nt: TGTGCCAGCAGCGCCAGGGGGTCCCACTACGAGCAGTACTTC
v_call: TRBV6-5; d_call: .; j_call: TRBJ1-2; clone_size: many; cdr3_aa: CASSSGGAVTNYGYTF; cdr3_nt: TGTGCCAGCAGTTCCGGAGGGGCCGTGACGAACTATGGCTACACCTTC
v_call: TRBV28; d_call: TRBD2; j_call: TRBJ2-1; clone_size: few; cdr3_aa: CASTSGAGNEQFF; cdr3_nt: TGTGCCAGCACTAGCGGGGCGGGCAATGAGCAGTTCTTC
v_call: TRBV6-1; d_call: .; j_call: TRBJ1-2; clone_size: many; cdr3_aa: CASSEVSKWGSDYGYTF; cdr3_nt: TGTGCCAGCAGTGAAGTTAGCAAGTGGGGGTCGGACTATGGCTACACCTTC
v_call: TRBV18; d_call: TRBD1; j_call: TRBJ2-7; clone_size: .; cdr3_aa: CASSTGTGGAEQYF; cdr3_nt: TGTGCCAGCTCTACCGGGACAGGGGGCGCCGAGCAGTACTTC
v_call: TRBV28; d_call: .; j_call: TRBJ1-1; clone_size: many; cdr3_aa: CASSFGDTVAEAFF; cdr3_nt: TGTGCCAGCAGTTTTGGGGACACCGTCGCTGAAGCTTTCTTT
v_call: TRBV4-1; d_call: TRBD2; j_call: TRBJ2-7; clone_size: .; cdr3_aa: CASSPLRESSYEQYF; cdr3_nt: TGCGCCAGCAGCCCTTTGCGGGAGAGCTCCTACGAGCAGTACTTC
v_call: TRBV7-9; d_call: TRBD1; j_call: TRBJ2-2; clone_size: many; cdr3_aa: CASRPGTANTGELFF; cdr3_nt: TGTGCCAGCAGACCCGGGACAGCGAACACCGGGGAGCTGTTTTTT
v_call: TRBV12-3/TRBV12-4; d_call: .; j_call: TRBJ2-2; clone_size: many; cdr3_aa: CATRRVTGELFF; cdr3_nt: TGTGCCACCAGACGGGTCACCGGGGAGCTGTTTTTT
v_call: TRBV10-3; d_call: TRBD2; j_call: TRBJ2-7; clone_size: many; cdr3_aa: CAISPGLARRAYKQYF; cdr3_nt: TGTGCCATCAGCCCCGGACTAGCGAGAAGGGCCTACAAGCAGTACTTC
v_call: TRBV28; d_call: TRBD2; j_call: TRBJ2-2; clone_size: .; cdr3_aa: CASRLAGGNLKNTGELFF; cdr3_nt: TGTGCCAGCAGGCTAGCGGGAGGGAATCTAAAGAACACCGGGGAGCTGTTTTTT
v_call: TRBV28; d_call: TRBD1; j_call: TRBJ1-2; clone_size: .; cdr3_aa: CASGTGDRGYTF; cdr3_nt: TGTGCCAGTGGAACAGGGGACCGTGGCTACACCTTC
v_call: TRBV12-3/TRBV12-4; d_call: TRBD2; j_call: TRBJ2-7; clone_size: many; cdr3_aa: CASSLGLAGKGQYF; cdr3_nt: TGTGCCAGCAGTTTAGGACTAGCGGGAAAGGGGCAGTACTTC
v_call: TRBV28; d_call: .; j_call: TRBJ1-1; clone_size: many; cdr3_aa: CASSFEGRGTEAFF; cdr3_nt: TGTGCCAGCAGTTTCGAGGGCAGAGGCACTGAAGCTTTCTTT
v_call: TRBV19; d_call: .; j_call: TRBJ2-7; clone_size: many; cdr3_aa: CASSIGAGSNEQYF; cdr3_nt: TGTGCCAGTAGTATAGGGGCGGGAAGCAACGAGCAGTACTTC
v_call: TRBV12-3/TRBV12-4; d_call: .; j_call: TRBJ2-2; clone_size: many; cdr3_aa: CASRLAGELFF; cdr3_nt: TGTGCCAGCAGGTTGGCCGGGGAGCTGTTTTTT
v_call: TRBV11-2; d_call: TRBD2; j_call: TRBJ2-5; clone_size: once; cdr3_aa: CASSLDGGSAETQYF; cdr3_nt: TGTGCCAGCAGCTTAGACGGCGGGAGCGCAGAGACCCAGTACTTC
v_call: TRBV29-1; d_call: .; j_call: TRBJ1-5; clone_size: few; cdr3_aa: CSAGQNNQPQHF; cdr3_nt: TGCAGCGCCGGACAAAACAATCAGCCCCAGCATTTT
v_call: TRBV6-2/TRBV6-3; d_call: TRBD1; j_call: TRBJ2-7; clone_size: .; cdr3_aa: CASTLRTGGIHEQYF; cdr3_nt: TGTGCCAGCACCCTCCGGACAGGGGGGATACACGAGCAGTACTTC
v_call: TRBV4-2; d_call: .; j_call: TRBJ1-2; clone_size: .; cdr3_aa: CASSQEGRGLGYTF; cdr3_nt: TGTGCCAGCAGCCAAGAAGGTCGGGGTCTTGGCTACACCTTC
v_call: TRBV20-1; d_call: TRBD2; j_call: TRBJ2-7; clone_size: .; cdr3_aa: CSVGTSGGEQYF; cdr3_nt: TGCAGTGTGGGGACTAGCGGAGGGGAGCAGTACTTC
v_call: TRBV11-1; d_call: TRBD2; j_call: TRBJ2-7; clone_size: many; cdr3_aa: CASSPPGLAAAYEQYF; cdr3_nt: TGTGCCAGCAGCCCCCCGGGACTAGCGGCGGCCTACGAGCAGTACTTC
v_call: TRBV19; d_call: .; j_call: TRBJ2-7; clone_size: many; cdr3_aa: CASSIGASYEQYF; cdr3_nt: TGTGCCAGTAGTATAGGGGCTTCATACGAGCAGTACTTC
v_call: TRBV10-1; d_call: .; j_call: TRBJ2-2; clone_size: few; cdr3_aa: CASSEQPVSNTGELFF; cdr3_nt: TGCGCCAGCAGTGAACAGCCTGTCTCGAACACCGGGGAGCTGTTTTTT
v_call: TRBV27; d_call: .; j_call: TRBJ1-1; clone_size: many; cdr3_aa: CATAAGVGTEAFF; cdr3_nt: TGTGCCACCGCCGCGGGGGTAGGTACTGAAGCTTTCTTT
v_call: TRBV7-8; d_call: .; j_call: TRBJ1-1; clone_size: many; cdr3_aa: CASSLDGHTNTEAFF; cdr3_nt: TGTGCCAGCAGCTTAGATGGGCACACGAACACTGAAGCTTTCTTT
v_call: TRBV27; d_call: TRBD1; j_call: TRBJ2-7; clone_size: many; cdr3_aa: CASSFDREPYEQYF; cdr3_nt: TGTGCCAGCAGTTTTGACAGGGAGCCCTACGAGCAGTACTTC
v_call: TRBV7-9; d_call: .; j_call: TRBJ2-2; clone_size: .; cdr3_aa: CASSLVGRTLNTGELFF; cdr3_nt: TGTGCCAGCAGCTTAGTTGGACGGACCTTGAACACCGGGGAGCTGTTTTTT
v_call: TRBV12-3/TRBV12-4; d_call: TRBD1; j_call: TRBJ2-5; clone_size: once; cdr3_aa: CASSSPQGAGKETQYF; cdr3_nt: TGTGCCAGCAGTTCGCCCCAGGGGGCCGGTAAAGAGACCCAGTACTTC